Listed below are T cell receptor beta chains from one sample, sequenced in a study of cytomegalovirus exposure and HLA in healthy donors. Data came from immunoSEQ multiplex PCR; TCRdb stores just in-frame clones and leaves some out. The sample holds over 130,000 clones, approximately 57% seen once. Specimen: PBMCs. These receptors all come from a male donor in good health and CMV-seronegative. The CDR3 runs from the conserved cysteine through the conserved F or W. D genes are given only for firm matches. Size values are once, few and many counts, or a class for expanded clones, and some rows have none.

>few|TRBV5-8|TRBJ2-7|.
TGTGCCAGCAGCGCAACCGGGAACTACGAGCAGTACTTC
CASSATGNYEQYF
>few|TRBV28|TRBJ1-2|.
TGTGCCAGCAGACCAGGGGCGACCTATGGCTACACCTTC
CASRPGATYGYTF
>.|TRBV7-9|TRBJ2-7|.
TGTGCCAGCAGCCCCCGGACTTCTACCTACGAGCAGTACTTC
CASSPRTSTYEQYF
>.|TRBV7-6|TRBJ2-5|TRBD2
TGTGCCAGCAGCTTAGCTGGGGGACCGGGGGGGACCCAGTACTTC
CASSLAGGPGGTQYF
>.|TRBV28|TRBJ2-5|.
TGTGCCAGCAGTTTGGTTCACCGGGAGACCCAGTACTTC
CASSLVHRETQYF
>once|TRBV29-1|TRBJ2-1|TRBD2
TGCAGCGTTGCCCAGGGACTAGCGTCCTACAATGAGCAGTTCTTC
CSVAQGLASYNEQFF
>.|TRBV18|TRBJ2-7|TRBD1
TGTGCCAGCTCACTAACCGGGACAGGGGAGTACGAGCAGTACTTC
CASSLTGTGEYEQYF
>few|TRBV7-6|TRBJ2-3|.
TGTGCCAGCGGGTTAACTGGGGGGAGCACAGATACGCAGTATTTT
CASGLTGGSTDTQYF
>.|TRBV11-3|TRBJ2-1|.
TGTGCCAGCAGCCCTCCGGGGGTAGGTGATGAGCAGTTCTTC
CASSPPGVGDEQFF
>.|TRBV10-3|TRBJ2-3|.
TGTGCCATCAGTGAGTCCAGGGCAGGTCACACAGATACGCAGTATTTT
CAISESRAGHTDTQYF
>.|TRBV4-1|TRBJ1-6|TRBD1
TGCGCCAGCAGCCAGTTTACAGGGGGCCAGGGTAATTCACCCCTCCACTTT
CASSQFTGGQGNSPLHF
>few|TRBV5-1|TRBJ2-3|.
TGCGCCAGCAGCCTCTCGGGCAGGGGGGCAGATACGCAGTATTTT
CASSLSGRGADTQYF
>.|TRBV6-5|TRBJ2-7|.
TGTGCCAGCAGTTACGCCGGGACAAACTCCTACGAGCAGTACTTC
CASSYAGTNSYEQYF
>.|TRBV18|TRBJ2-7|TRBD2
TGTGCCAGCTCACCACCGGCGCGGGGGGGCTACGAGCAGTACTTC
CASSPPARGGYEQYF
>.|TRBV10-3|TRBJ2-5|.
TGTGCCATCAGTGCGAGGGCAGGGGCAGAGACCCAGTACTTC
CAISARAGAETQYF
>.|TRBV20-1|TRBJ2-5|.
TGCAGTGCTCGCCAAGAGACCCAGTACTTC
CSARQETQYF
>.|TRBV5-4|TRBJ1-2|TRBD1
TGTGCCAGCAGCTTGTATGCAGGGGGGGGCTACACCTTC
CASSLYAGGGYTF
>.|TRBV4-3|TRBJ1-4|TRBD1
TGCGCCAGCAGCCAAGGGACAGGGGTTACTGAAAAACTGTTTTTT
CASSQGTGVTEKLFF
>few|TRBV6-1|TRBJ1-1|.
TGTGCCAGCAGTGAAGCGACGGAGATGAACACTGAAGCTTTCTTT
CASSEATEMNTEAFF
>.|TRBV6-6|TRBJ2-7|.
TGTGCCGCGAAGTATCGGGACACATCCTACGAGCAGTACTTC
CAAKYRDTSYEQYF
>.|TRBV27|TRBJ2-3|TRBD2
TGTGCCAGCAGTTACCCCGGACTAGCGGGGGGGCCAGGGGATACGCAGTATTTT
CASSYPGLAGGPGDTQYF
>.|TRBV5-5|TRBJ2-5|TRBD1
TGTGCCAGCAGCTATAGAGGACAGGTCCAAGAGACCCAGTACTTC
CASSYRGQVQETQYF
>.|TRBV7-3|TRBJ2-7|TRBD2
TGTGCCAGCAGCTTTTCCGGGCTAGCGGGTACAGAGCAGTACTTC
CASSFSGLAGTEQYF
>.|TRBV18|TRBJ2-3|.
TGTGCCAGCTCACCATCAGGACACACAGATACGCAGTATTTT
CASSPSGHTDTQYF
>.|TRBV6-1|TRBJ2-7|TRBD1
TGTGCCAGCAGGGAGGGACAGGGGCGCGAGCAGTACTTC
CASREGQGREQYF
>few|TRBV25-1|TRBJ1-2|.
TGTGCCAGCAGTGATGGTAGGGGAGGCTATGGCTACACCTTC
CASSDGRGGYGYTF
>once|TRBV5-1|TRBJ1-2|.
TGCGCCAGCAGCCTGGAGACAAAGGGCTACACCTTC
CASSLETKGYTF
>.|TRBV7-3|TRBJ1-1|TRBD1
TGTGCCAGCACCCTGCCCGGGGACAGGGGGCGACGGCACACTGAAGCTTTCTTT
CASTLPGDRGRRHTEAFF
>.|TRBV2|TRBJ1-5|.
TGTGCCAGCAGCCTTGGGGCGGGGGCCAATCAGCCCCAGCATTTT
CASSLGAGANQPQHF
>.|TRBV5-4|TRBJ1-2|.
TGTGCCAGCAGCTTGGAACCAGGGGACGTCTATGGCTACACCTTC
CASSLEPGDVYGYTF
>.|TRBV19|TRBJ2-5|TRBD2
TGTGCCAGTAGCGGGACTAGCGGGGAGACCCAGTACTTC
CASSGTSGETQYF
>once|TRBV2|TRBJ2-2|.
TGTGCCAGCAGTCCGTATAGAAACACCGGGGAGCTGTTTTTT
CASSPYRNTGELFF
>.|TRBV6-6|TRBJ1-5|.
TGTGCCAGCAGTTACGAGAGGAGTCCCCAGCATTTT
CASSYERSPQHF
>.|TRBV2|TRBJ1-5|.
TGTGCCAGCAGCGAACGGGGTAATGGCAATCAGCCCCAGCATTTT
CASSERGNGNQPQHF
>.|TRBV29-1|TRBJ1-4|.
TGCAGCGCCGTCGACAGAAGAATGGGGGAAAAACTGTTTTTT
CSAVDRRMGEKLFF
>.|TRBV5-4|TRBJ1-6|TRBD1
TGTGCCAGCAGCTTTTTAGGACAGGGTGTTTCACCCCTCCACTTT
CASSFLGQGVSPLHF
>few|TRBV25-1|TRBJ1-4|.
TGTGCCAGCAGTGAAGCAGGGTGGTCGTCTTACGGTGAAAAACTGTTTTTT
CASSEAGWSSYGEKLFF
>.|TRBV7-3|TRBJ1-6|.
TGTGCCAGCAGCTTCTCGTCAGGGTCTAATTCACCCCTCCACTTT
CASSFSSGSNSPLHF
>few|TRBV6-1|TRBJ1-5|TRBD1
TGTGCCAGCAGTGAAGTGACAGGGTCGGGTCAGCCCCAGCATTTT
CASSEVTGSGQPQHF
>.|TRBV7-3|TRBJ1-1|TRBD1
TGTGCCAGCAGCTTGGGCGGACAGGGGGAAGCTTTCTTT
CASSLGGQGEAFF
>.|TRBV5-5|TRBJ1-1|.
TGTGCCAGCAGCGGGGCTCTGGCGGTAAACACTGAAGCTTTCTTT
CASSGALAVNTEAFF
>.|TRBV2|TRBJ2-7|TRBD1
TGTGCCAGCAGGAGGACAGGGAGCTCCTACGAGCAGTACTTC
CASRRTGSSYEQYF